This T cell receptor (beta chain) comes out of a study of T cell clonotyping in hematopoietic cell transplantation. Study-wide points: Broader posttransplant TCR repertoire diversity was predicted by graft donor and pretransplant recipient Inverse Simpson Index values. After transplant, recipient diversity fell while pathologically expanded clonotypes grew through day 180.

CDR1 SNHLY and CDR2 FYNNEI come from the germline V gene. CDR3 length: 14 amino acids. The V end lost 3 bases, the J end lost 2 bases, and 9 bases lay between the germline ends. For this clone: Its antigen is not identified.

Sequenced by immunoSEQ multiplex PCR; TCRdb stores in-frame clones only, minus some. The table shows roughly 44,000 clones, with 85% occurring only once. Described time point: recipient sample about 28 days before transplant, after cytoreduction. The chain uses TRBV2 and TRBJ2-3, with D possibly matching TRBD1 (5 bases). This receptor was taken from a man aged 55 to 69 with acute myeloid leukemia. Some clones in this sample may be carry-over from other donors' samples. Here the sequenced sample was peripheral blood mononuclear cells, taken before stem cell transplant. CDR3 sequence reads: CASSDDRYTDTQYF. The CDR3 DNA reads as TGTGCCAGCAGTGATGACAGATACACAGATACGCAGTATTTT.